Listed below are T cell receptor beta chains from one sample, sequenced in a study of CD8+CD57+ T cells in acquired aplastic anemia. TCRdb called the reads again in MiXCR, with one record for every CDR3 protein. The table shows around 400,000 distinct CDR3 sequences, with about two thirds occurring only once. Sequenced: sorted CD4+, CD8+, or CD8+CD57+ T cells (not recorded which) from PBMCs. The receptor set was obtained from a human donor in good health, serving as a control. Both conserved end residues are part of each CDR3. Each record gives: CDR3 DNA, CDR3 protein, clone size, V gene, J gene, D gene. A D gene is named only where the DNA matches it firmly. Clone size, where shown, is once, few, many, or a class for clones that have expanded.

CDR3nt: TGTGCCACCAGCCGGGGGGGGTTGACCAACGAGAAGTACTTC; CDR3aa: CATSRGGLTNEKYF; abundance: NA; v_gene: TRBV2; j_gene: TRBJ2-7; d_gene: TRBD2
CDR3nt: TGCGCCAGCAGCTTGACGAGGGGCCCTGGCCAGCCCCAGCATTTT; CDR3aa: CASSLTRGPGQPQHF; abundance: NA; v_gene: TRBV11-1; j_gene: TRBJ1-5; d_gene: NA
CDR3nt: TGTGCCAGCAACTACGGGGTTCAAGGTTCACCCGCTCACTTT; CDR3aa: CASNYGVQGSPAHF; abundance: NA; v_gene: TRBV7-2; j_gene: TRBJ1-1; d_gene: NA
CDR3nt: TGTGCCTGGAGCACAGGGGGTGAAAAACTGTTTTTT; CDR3aa: CAWSTGGEKLFF; abundance: many; v_gene: TRBV30; j_gene: TRBJ1-4; d_gene: TRBD1
CDR3nt: TGTGCCAGCAGCATACAGGGGATTAGGGACGGCTACACCTTC; CDR3aa: CASSIQGIRDGYTF; abundance: NA; v_gene: TRBV5-1; j_gene: TRBJ1-2; d_gene: TRBD1
CDR3nt: TGCAGTGCTAGAAAAGGGGCGGGAGAGACCCAGTACTTC; CDR3aa: CSARKGAGETQYF; abundance: many; v_gene: TRBV20-1; j_gene: TRBJ2-5; d_gene: NA
CDR3nt: TGTGCCAGCAGCTTACCAAACGGGGGGGGCCATCAGCAGTTCTTC; CDR3aa: CASSLPNGGGHQQFF; abundance: once; v_gene: TRBV7-3; j_gene: TRBJ2-1; d_gene: TRBD2
CDR3nt: TGTGCCAGCAGCCAAGGGCAGGGATCGACCTACGAGCAGTACTTC; CDR3aa: CASSQGQGSTYEQYF; abundance: NA; v_gene: TRBV4-2; j_gene: TRBJ2-7; d_gene: NA
CDR3nt: TGTGCCAGCAGCTCAAGACGGACGGTGGATGAAAAACTGTTTTTT; CDR3aa: CASSSRRTVDEKLFF; abundance: NA; v_gene: TRBV7-9; j_gene: TRBJ1-4; d_gene: NA
CDR3nt: TGTGCCAGTACCAGCCCTCAGGGGGCTGGGTCCTACGAGCAGTACTTC; CDR3aa: CASTSPQGAGSYEQYF; abundance: many; v_gene: TRBV19; j_gene: TRBJ2-7; d_gene: TRBD1
CDR3nt: TGCGCCAGCAGGGGACCCCCAGGGCAGGCAGGGGAGACCCAGTACTTC; CDR3aa: CASRGPPGQAGETQYF; abundance: NA; v_gene: TRBV5-1; j_gene: TRBJ2-5; d_gene: NA
CDR3nt: TGTGCCAGCAGCTTACGGTCGGGTCTAGGCCAGGACCGGTTC; CDR3aa: CASSLRSGLGQDRF; abundance: NA; v_gene: TRBV7-6; j_gene: TRBJ2-7; d_gene: NA
CDR3nt: TGTGCCAGCAGCCCGCCGGCGGGACTTACGAGTGGCTACACCTTC; CDR3aa: CASSPPAGLTSGYTF; abundance: NA; v_gene: TRBV5-5; j_gene: TRBJ1-2; d_gene: NA
CDR3nt: TGTGCCAGCAGCCAGCGGGGGATCGATACGCAGTATTTT; CDR3aa: CASSQRGIDTQYF; abundance: many; v_gene: TRBV2; j_gene: TRBJ2-3; d_gene: TRBD2
CDR3nt: TGTGCCAGCAGCACCCTCTCTGAGCAGTTCTTC; CDR3aa: CASSTLSEQFF; abundance: many; v_gene: TRBV6-2/TRBV6-3; j_gene: TRBJ2-1; d_gene: NA
CDR3nt: TGCAGTGCTAGGGGGCTCAGGGCTAGTTATTCACCCCTCCACTTT; CDR3aa: CSARGLRASYSPLHF; abundance: NA; v_gene: TRBV20-1; j_gene: TRBJ1-6; d_gene: NA
CDR3nt: TGTGCCAGTAGTGCCCCCCGGAGGAATGGCTACACCTTC; CDR3aa: CASSAPRRNGYTF; abundance: NA; v_gene: TRBV19; j_gene: TRBJ1-2; d_gene: NA
CDR3nt: TGTGCCAGCAGTTTATGGGGGAGTGAAAAACTGTTTTTT; CDR3aa: CASSLWGSEKLFF; abundance: NA; v_gene: TRBV27; j_gene: TRBJ1-4; d_gene: NA
CDR3nt: TGTGCCAGCGCGACAGGTCTAGGCAGTAAGGCCCAGTATTTT; CDR3aa: CASATGLGSKAQYF; abundance: NA; v_gene: TRBV2; j_gene: TRBJ2-3; d_gene: NA
CDR3nt: TGTGCCAGCAGCGCGAGTAAGCCGAATACCAAGAGACGCTACACCTTC; CDR3aa: CASSASKPNTKRRYTF; abundance: NA; v_gene: TRBV9; j_gene: TRBJ1-2; d_gene: NA
CDR3nt: TGTGCCAGCAGCTTACTAGCGGGGACCCCAGAGACCCAGTACTTC; CDR3aa: CASSLLAGTPETQYF; abundance: NA; v_gene: TRBV7-2; j_gene: TRBJ2-5; d_gene: TRBD2
CDR3nt: TGTGCCAGCAGCTTGAATCACCAGGTTGAAGCTTTCTTT; CDR3aa: CASSLNHQVEAFF; abundance: NA; v_gene: TRBV5-5; j_gene: TRBJ1-1; d_gene: NA
CDR3nt: TGTGCCAGCAGCTCAGCCCGCCGAACGGTCGGGGGACCATACGAGCAGTACTTC; CDR3aa: CASSSARRTVGGPYEQYF; abundance: NA; v_gene: TRBV7-3; j_gene: TRBJ2-7; d_gene: NA
CDR3nt: TGTGCCAGCAGTTCTACCCCAGTAACAGCCCCAGCACTTCATTTT; CDR3aa: CASSSTPVTAPALHF; abundance: NA; v_gene: TRBV7-8; j_gene: TRBJ1-5; d_gene: NA
CDR3nt: TGTGCCAGCAGCTTAGCGTATGCTAGCGGGGGGGCAAGGTACGAGCAGTACTTC; CDR3aa: CASSLAYASGGARYEQYF; abundance: many; v_gene: TRBV7-6; j_gene: TRBJ2-7; d_gene: TRBD2
CDR3nt: TGTGCCAGCAGGGAGAGACAGGAATTAACCTATGGCTACACCTTC; CDR3aa: CASRERQELTYGYTF; abundance: NA; v_gene: TRBV2; j_gene: TRBJ1-2; d_gene: NA
CDR3nt: TGCGCCAGCAGCTTCCGACTGGCGCACACTGAAGCTTTCTTT; CDR3aa: CASSFRLAHTEAFF; abundance: NA; v_gene: TRBV5-1; j_gene: TRBJ1-1; d_gene: NA
CDR3nt: TGTGCCAGCAGCTTAGCGTTCTCTTTGCCCAAGAGCTTT; CDR3aa: CASSLAFSLPKSF; abundance: NA; v_gene: TRBV7-2; j_gene: TRBJ1-1; d_gene: NA